This T cell receptor beta chain was profiled in a study of regulatory T cells in long-lasting Graves disease. The germline gives CDR1 LNHDA, CDR2 SQIVND (reference sequence). V gave up 1 base and J gave up 10 bases, with 11 bases separating them. This CDR3 is 14 amino acids long. There are a few counts of this clonotype. With iRepertoire HTBI primers and Arm-PCR of CDR3 regions, TCR beta libraries were built. TCRdb fed the multiplex PCR reads into MiXCR, producing one record per CDR3 protein. The profile shows about 460,000 distinct CDR3 sequences, 12% to 15% of them singletons. The time point is: newly diagnosed GD, antithyroid drugs for less than 3 months. PBMCs provided the RNA from which the TCR library was made. This same sample was also taken into another study, of T cells in Graves' hyperthyroidism and ophthalmopathy.

The chain carries TRBV19 and TRBJ1-6; D unclear. This clonotype was sampled from a woman aged 45 to 65 with Graves disease. The sample in question was peripheral blood mononuclear cells (PBMCs), obtained at new diagnosis, from a patient treated with antithyroid drugs. In nucleotides, the CDR3 is TGTGCCAGTAGTATAGCGGGGAATACGTCACCCCTCCACTTT. This codes for CASSIAGNTSPLHF.